This TCR beta chain was captured by sequencing in a study of OX40 agonist ivuxolimab in advanced cancers. Across the study: Therapy given before enrollment (anti-PD-1, anti-PD-L1 or anti-CTLA-4) was allowed, and 40% had some.

Using immunoSEQ multiplex PCR, the repertoire was profiled, and TCRdb retains in-frame clones only, with some absent. The sample consists of some 20,000 clones, 74% of them appearing once. This sequence originates from an adult with an advanced solid tumor such as melanoma, head and neck, liver or kidney cancer. This sample comprised CD4+ or CD8+ T cells sorted from blood, obtained in a trial of the OX40 agonist ivuxolimab.

DNA of the CDR3: TGCGCCAGCAGCTCCATCTCAGGACTAGCGCTTGTCACAGATACGCAGTATTTT. It encodes CASSSISGLALVTDTQYF. This sequence joins TRBV5-1 and TRBJ2-3; 9 nucleotides match TRBD2. The V gene's germline CDR1 is SGHRS and CDR2 YFSETQ. The CDR3 runs to 18 residues. V lost 3 bases, J lost 2 bases, and 13 bases stayed unmatched.